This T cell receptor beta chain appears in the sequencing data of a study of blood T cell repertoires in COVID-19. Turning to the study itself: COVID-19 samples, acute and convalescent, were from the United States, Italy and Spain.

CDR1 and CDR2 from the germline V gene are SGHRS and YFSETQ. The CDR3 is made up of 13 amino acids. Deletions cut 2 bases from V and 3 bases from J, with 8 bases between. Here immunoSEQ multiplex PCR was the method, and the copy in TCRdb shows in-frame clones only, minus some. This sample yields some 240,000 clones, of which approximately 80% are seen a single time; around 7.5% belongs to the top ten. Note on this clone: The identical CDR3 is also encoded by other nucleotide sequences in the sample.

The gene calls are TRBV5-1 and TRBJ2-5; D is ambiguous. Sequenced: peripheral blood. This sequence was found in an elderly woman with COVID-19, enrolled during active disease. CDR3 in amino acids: CASSFTGEETQYF. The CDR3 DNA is TGCGCCAGCAGCTTCACGGGTGAAGAGACCCAGTACTTC.